Following are 24 T cell receptor beta chains from one sample sequenced in a study of blood T cell repertoires in COVID-19. TCRdb keeps only in-frame clones here, not all; method: immunoSEQ multiplex PCR. The profile shows tens of thousands of clones, around 86% of them singletons. Material for sequencing was peripheral blood. Receptors originate from a man over 45 with active COVID-19.

The V and J genes are TRBV4-3 and TRBJ2-2, with D tentatively TRBD2 (5 bases). Deletions cut 4 bases from V and 7 bases from J, with 7 bases between. The CDR3 extends over 12 amino acids. CDR1 and CDR2 (germline): LGHNA, YSLEER. The CDR3 coding sequence is TGCGCCAGCAGCCTCCGGGACGGGGAGCTGTTTTTT. The encoded protein is CASSLRDGELFF.

This clone was observed a single time. The rearrangement links TRBV19 to TRBJ2-7; tentative D call: TRBD1 (6 bases). V was clipped by 6 bases and J by 0 bases, with 12 bases between them. The V gene's germline CDR1 is LNHDA and CDR2 SQIVND (reference sequence). This CDR3 has 14 amino acids. In nucleotides, the CDR3 is TGTGCCAGTAGCCGGGACATCAACTCCTACGAGCAGTACTTC. Its protein product is CASSRDINSYEQYF.

The genes are TRBV28 and TRBJ2-7; 11 bases are shared with TRBD1. V dropped 6 bases and J dropped 9; count of bases not matched to a gene: 4. This CDR3 has 12 residues. Germline V gene lookup returns CDR1 MDHEN and CDR2 SYDVKM. The CDR3 is CASRRTGGAQYF. For the CDR3, the DNA is TGTGCCAGCAGGAGGACAGGGGGCGCGCAGTACTTC.

This clone appeared once. The chain uses TRBV29-1 and TRBJ1-2; D is uncertain. Germline V CDR1 and CDR2: SQVTM, ANQGSEA. The CDR3 runs to 10 residues. V was shortened by 0 bases and J by 8 bases, with 4 bases between the two germline ends. CDR3 sequence: CSVEEEGYTF. As DNA, the CDR3 is TGCAGCGTTGAAGAGGAGGGCTACACCTTC.

The rearrangement joins TRBV4-3 to TRBJ2-3, with 14 positions matching TRBD2. This CDR3 spans 16 amino acids. The V gene end was trimmed by 4 bases and the J gene end by 4 bases; junction bases not matched to a gene: 4. In germline, CDR1 is LGHNA, CDR2 YSLEER. Here the CDR3 reads CASSRGTSGSSDTQYF. The DNA for the CDR3 is TGCGCCAGCAGCCGGGGGACTAGCGGGAGTTCAGATACGCAGTATTTT.

This clone appeared a few times. The chain is built from TRBV19 and TRBJ1-5; 10 nucleotides agree with TRBD1. The CDR3 contains 15 residues. Germline CDR1 reads LNHDA; CDR2 reads SQIVND (reference sequence). Unmatched junction bases numbered 7, after V lost 4 bases and J lost 7 bases. CDR3 residues: CASSTPGQGTQPQHF. The CDR3 DNA reads as TGTGCCAGTAGTACCCCGGGACAGGGGACCCAGCCCCAGCATTTT.

In this sample, this clone turned up once. V and J are TRBV5-1 and TRBJ2-3; D is undetermined. The CDR3 extends over 13 amino acids. Between the trimmed V and J ends, which lost 3 bases and 0 bases, there was a span of 5 bases. Germline lookup yields CDR1 SGHRS and CDR2 YFSETQ. CDR3 protein: CASSSLSTDTQYF. Here the CDR3 DNA reads TGCGCCAGCAGCTCGCTAAGCACAGATACGCAGTATTTT.

The genes are TRBV7-3 and TRBJ2-5; 7 bases are a match to TRBD2. The V gene end was trimmed by 0 bases and the J gene end by 3 bases; junction bases not matched to a gene: 4. Germline lookup yields CDR1 SGHTA and CDR2 FQGTGA. The CDR3 contains 15 residues. The DNA for the CDR3 is TGTGCCAGCAGCTTAACGCTAGCGGATAAAGAGACCCAGTACTTC. Translating it yields CASSLTLADKETQYF.

The chain is built from TRBV6-5 and TRBJ1-2, with 12 bases matching TRBD1. V trimming: 9 bases; J trimming: 7 bases; junction bases outside the gene matches: 12. Germline CDR1 MNHEY, CDR2 SVGAGI. The CDR3 contains 15 residues. This CDR3 is CASERSGTGGGGYTF. The CDR3, as DNA: TGTGCCAGTGAAAGATCCGGGACAGGGGGCGGTGGCTACACCTTC.

V gene TRBV5-5 combines with J gene TRBJ2-2, with TRBD1 identical over 8 bases. Germline V gives CDR1 SGHKS, CDR2 YYEKEE (reference sequence). The CDR3 is 15 amino acids. With V trimmed by 4 bases and J by 5 bases, 7 bases remained unmatched. The CDR3 DNA sequence: TGTGCCAGCAGCCCTGGACAGGGCGGGACCGGGGAGCTGTTTTTT. It translates to CASSPGQGGTGELFF.

V is TRBV4-1 and J is TRBJ1-5, with TRBD1 matching 7 bases. This CDR3 comprises 18 residues. Germline V gene sequence: CDR1 MGHRA, CDR2 YSYEKL. V lost 4 bases, J lost 0 bases, and 12 bases stayed unmatched. Written as DNA, the CDR3 is TGCGCCAGCAGCCCCCGGGACAGCCGATTAATTAGCAATCAGCCCCAGCATTTT. Residues: CASSPRDSRLISNQPQHF.

The rearrangement links TRBV5-1 to TRBJ2-1; D is ambiguous. V was clipped by 0 bases and J by 3 bases, with 7 bases between them. Germline values: CDR1 SGHRS, CDR2 YFSETQ. This CDR3 contains 14 residues. CDR3 loop: CASSLASYYNEQFF. The CDR3 region has the DNA TGCGCCAGCAGCTTGGCTTCTTACTACAATGAGCAGTTCTTC.

The chain recombines TRBV9 with TRBJ1-5, with 11 bases that match TRBD1. CDR1 is SGDLS, CDR2 YYNGEE, per germline. The CDR3 has 14 amino acids. V shed 2 bases and J 9 bases; nucleotides not matched to a gene: 4. The CDR3 loop reads CASSVGTGGMPQHF. DNA of the CDR3: TGTGCCAGCAGCGTGGGGACAGGGGGAATGCCCCAGCATTTT.

The rearrangement joins TRBV6-2 or TRBV6-3 to TRBJ2-2, with D perhaps TRBD2 (5 bases). Looked up from germline, CDR1 is MNHEY and CDR2 is SVGEGT. V was cut by 5 bases and J by 4 bases, with 14 bases left in between. The CDR3 is 15 residues long. Here the CDR3 reads CASSTPGLRTGELFF. The CDR3 coding sequence is TGTGCCAGCAGTACCCCCGGACTCCGCACCGGGGAGCTGTTTTTT.

The V gene is TRBV6-5, the J gene TRBJ1-3, with D maybe TRBD1 (5 bases). The V gene lost 7 bases and the J gene lost 7 bases, with 11 bases spanning the gap. From germline, CDR1 is MNHEY and CDR2 SVGAGI. The CDR3 totals 12 residues. The CDR3: CASTREGNTIYF. The CDR3 bases are TGTGCCAGCACCCGGGAGGGGAACACCATATATTTT.

In its sample, this clone ranks as medium-sized. This chain links TRBV25-1 with TRBJ1-2; 9 bases are a match to TRBD1. Germline V gene data show CDR1 as MGHDK and CDR2 as SYGVNS. The CDR3 totals 13 residues. V lost 6 bases, J lost 8 bases, and 7 bases stayed unmatched. The CDR3 bases are TGTGCCAGCAGGGGACAGGGCACGGACGGCTACACCTTC. It translates to CASRGQGTDGYTF.

The chain joins TRBV25-1 to TRBJ1-2; D is unresolved. The V end was cut by 0 bases, the J end by 7 bases, with 12 bases between. Germline values: CDR1 MGHDK, CDR2 SYGVNS. The CDR3 covers 14 residues. CDR3 protein: CASSEYLTGSGYTF. The CDR3 coding sequence is TGTGCCAGCAGTGAATATTTGACTGGGAGTGGCTACACCTTC.

This rearrangement joins TRBV3-1 (or the pseudogene TRBV3-2) to TRBJ2-2; D is unclear. The V and J ends lost 8 bases and 1 base respectively, with 8 bases between them. CDR3 length: 13 residues. The germline V gene has CDR1 LGHDT and CDR2 YNNKEL (reference sequence). Here the CDR3 DNA reads TGTGCCAGCTCGTTTAGGAACACCGGGGAGCTGTTTTTT. Translated: CASSFRNTGELFF.

The chain employs TRBV4-1 and TRBJ2-3, with 11 bases identical to TRBD1. Germline V CDR1 and CDR2: MGHRA, YSYEKL. This CDR3 comprises 16 residues. V trimming: 0 bases; J trimming: 6 bases; junction bases outside the gene matches: 5. The CDR3 nucleotides are TGCGCCAGCAGCCAAGAGAGGACAGGGGGCGGTGATACGCAGTATTTT. Its protein is CASSQERTGGGDTQYF.

The chain links TRBV6-5 to TRBJ2-2; D perhaps matches TRBD1 (6 bases). CDR3 length: 14 amino acids. Germline loops: CDR1 MNHEY, CDR2 SVGAGI. V was pared by 3 bases and J by 8 bases, with 13 bases between. CDR3 residues: CASSYGGPIGELFF. The CDR3 coding sequence is TGTGCCAGCAGTTATGGGGGCCCAATTGGGGAGCTGTTTTTT.

The chain uses TRBV6-5 and TRBJ2-1, with 8 bases matching TRBD2. The trim removed 2 bases at V and 0 bases at J, leaving 3 bases unmatched. The length of the CDR3 is 16 residues. The germline gives CDR1 MNHEY, CDR2 SVGAGI. The CDR3 sequence: CASSYGSGSSYNEQFF. The CDR3 bases are TGTGCCAGCAGTTACGGGAGCGGGAGCTCCTACAATGAGCAGTTCTTC.

The V gene is TRBV5-5, the J gene TRBJ2-3, with TRBD2 matching 9 bases. Germline V gives CDR1 SGHKS, CDR2 YYEKEE (reference sequence). This CDR3 has 16 amino acids. Trimming at V came to 2 bases and at J to 0 bases, leaving 4 bases not matched to a gene. In nucleotides, the CDR3 is TGTGCCAGCAGCTTCCTAGCGGGATTTAGCACAGATACGCAGTATTTT. Residues: CASSFLAGFSTDTQYF.

This clone was recorded once. The chain joins TRBV28 to TRBJ1-1; D not resolved. This CDR3 spans 15 amino acids. V dropped 6 bases and J dropped 1 base, with 15 bases sitting between them. CDR1 MDHEN and CDR2 SYDVKM come from the germline V gene. This CDR3 is CASSPPAGRNTEAFF. CDR3 in DNA: TGTGCCAGCAGCCCCCCGGCGGGAAGGAACACTGAAGCTTTCTTT.

The chain is built from TRBV25-1 and TRBJ2-1; tentatively, D is TRBD1 (7 bases). The germline CDR1 and CDR2 sequences are MGHDK and SYGVNS. Trimming took off 0 bases at V and 6 bases at J, with 21 bases between the two ends. This CDR3 has 18 amino acids. The CDR3 bases are TGTGCCAGCAGTGAATACGGCAGGGGGGAAATTAATGGCAATGAGCAGTTCTTC. Translated: CASSEYGRGEINGNEQFF.